The subject of this entry is one T cell receptor beta chain. This sample stems from a study of blood T cell repertoires in COVID-19. The overall study: Material from acute and convalescent COVID-19 was sourced from the United States, Italy and Spain. The analysed material was cDNA or gDNA that came from T cells, B-cell-depleted T cells, or PBMCs.

In the authors' workflow: Counts of nucleated cells, estimated from reference gene primer amplification, were obtained. Method: immunoSEQ multiplex PCR; TCRdb's copy keeps in-frame clones and lacks some. V, J and clone size are taken as reported in that table, and D and trimming were inferred from the DNA itself. The data contain about 150,000 clones, around 73% of them singletons. The sequence was collected from a man aged 55 to 69 who had recovered from COVID-19. Sequencing was carried out using peripheral blood.

The CDR3 sequence: CASSYGRGGYTF. In nucleotides, the CDR3 is TGTGCCAGCAGTTACGGCAGGGGTGGCTACACCTTC. The V call is TRBV6-5, the J call TRBJ1-2; D is perhaps TRBD1 (6 bases). The germline V gene encodes CDR1 MNHEY and CDR2 SVGAGI. V was clipped by 2 bases and J by 7 bases, with 8 bases between them. The CDR3 loop spans 12 amino acids.